The source of this T cell receptor beta chain is a study of blood T cell repertoires in COVID-19. Study-level information: PBMCs, B-cell-depleted T cells, or T cells provided the cDNA or gDNA that made up the material.

This clone was observed a single time. After removal of 0 bases from V and 9 bases from J, the junction contained 6 bases not matched to a gene. This CDR3 has 15 residues. Germline CDR1 reads SGHRS; CDR2 reads YFSETQ. The method was immunoSEQ multiplex PCR; TCRdb's version includes in-frame clones alone and lacks a portion of them. The sample lists under 250,000 clones, roughly 80% occurring once. Sequenced: peripheral blood. The receptor's source is a middle-aged man with active or convalescent COVID-19. The V and J genes are TRBV5-1 and TRBJ2-1; TRBD2 matches at 10 bases. For the CDR3, the DNA is TGCGCCAGCAGCTTGGGTTTAGCGGGGGGATCTGAGCAGTTCTTC. Its protein product is CASSLGLAGGSEQFF.